The clone carrying this T cell receptor (beta chain) was observed a handful of times. The antigen is undetermined. This sample is drawn from a study of molecular identifiers for immune sequencing clone quantification. Whole-study results and caveats: Over 98% of CMV-specific effector molecules, but under 1% of naive ones, were in clones above 20 copies.

MiXCR, applied by TCRdb to the PCR reads, yields one record per CDR3 protein. This sample has hundreds of thousands of distinct CDR3 sequences; about 23% occur once, and the top ten carry approximately 0.74%. The CDR3 contains 16 residues. V gave up 9 bases and J gave up 8 bases, with 26 bases separating them. Germline loops: CDR1 MNHEY, CDR2 SVGAGI. The sequence was obtained from a human donor in good health. Some libraries in this study had Jurkat cell RNA spiked in. The sequenced sample was naive CD8+ T cells from blood, with Jurkat cell RNA spiked in. Subset in this sample: FACS-sorted CD8+CD4-CCR7+CD45RA+ naive T cells. The chain combines TRBV6-5 with TRBJ2-1; weak D call: TRBD2 (6 bases). CDR3 coding DNA: TGTGCCAGTCAACTGGCGGGGCCAGCGCCTAGCGATGAGCAGTTCTTC. Residues: CASQLAGPAPSDEQFF.